This T cell receptor beta chain originates from a study of T cell responses to AZD1222 COVID-19 vaccine. Study observations and caveats: Unmutated variant regions are reportedly targeted by nearly half of spike-specific TCRs. Compared with day 0, the breadth and depth of the Spike-specific TCR repertoire rose significantly after two doses of AZD1222. The donors showed a predominance of white British ancestry and of females, with possible underestimation of clonal diversity.

Profiled with immunoSEQ multiplex PCR; TCRdb holds only in-frame clones, not every one. This sample carries 95,000 to 150,000 clones, about 93% of them seen once, and the ten largest clones take 4% to 4.5%. This CDR3 is 14 amino acids long. Trimming removed 9 bases at V and 3 bases at J, with 17 bases between. From germline, CDR1 is MNHEY and CDR2 SVGAGI. As regards this clone: Its cognate antigen is unknown.

The clonotype originates from an adult who received the MenACWY meningococcal vaccine as a control. J is TRBJ1-1 and V is TRBV6-5; maybe TRBD1 (5 bases). This sample comprised peripheral blood, obtained 28 days after the second dose of the MenACWY control vaccine. CDR3 residues: CASFWSGRDTEAFF. Here the CDR3 DNA reads TGTGCCAGTTTTTGGTCAGGGCGGGACACTGAAGCTTTCTTT.